This is a list of T cell receptor beta chains from one sample in a study of blood T cell repertoires in COVID-19. The protocol was immunoSEQ multiplex PCR, while the TCRdb copy is restricted to in-frame clones and leaves out a portion. There are approximately 230,000 clones in the sample; about 85% occur only once, and roughly 3.1% lies in the top ten. The sequenced material came from peripheral blood. The receptors stem from a man younger than 30 with active or convalescent COVID-19. The CDR3 runs from the conserved cysteine through the conserved F or W. The D gene is left open where the match is weak. Rows give clone size only sometimes, using once, few, many, or a class for an expanded clone.

length,D,size,V,J,CDR3,DNA
15,TRBD1,-,TRBV7-9,TRBJ2-7,CASSLAQSGGYEQYF,TGTGCCAGCAGCTTAGCGCAATCAGGGGGATACGAGCAGTACTTC
15,-,-,TRBV5-1,TRBJ1-2,CASMEGPSLNYGYTF,TGCGCCAGCATGGAGGGACCGAGTTTAAACTATGGCTACACCTTC
16,TRBD2,-,TRBV4-3,TRBJ2-1,CASSPPTSGNGGEQFF,TGCGCCAGCAGCCCCCCGACTAGCGGGAATGGAGGTGAGCAGTTCTTC
13,-,-,TRBV11-1,TRBJ1-2,CASSLLGGNGYTF,TGTGCCAGCAGCTTACTGGGGGGTAATGGCTACACCTTC
15,-,once,TRBV6-2/TRBV6-3,TRBJ2-5,CASSSAGTAQETQYF,TGTGCCAGCAGTTCCGCGGGGACAGCGCAAGAGACCCAGTACTTC
13,-,-,TRBV11-3,TRBJ1-6,CASSAGGNSPLHF,TGTGCCAGCAGCGCGGGGGGCAATTCACCCCTCCACTTT
13,-,-,TRBV6-5,TRBJ1-4,CASGGGSNEKLFF,TGTGCCAGTGGGGGGGGGTCTAATGAAAAACTGTTTTTT
13,-,few,TRBV6-5,TRBJ1-1,CASSQTPNTEAFF,TGTGCCAGCAGTCAGACACCGAACACTGAAGCTTTCTTT
14,TRBD1,-,TRBV19,TRBJ1-6,CASRRGQGVTPLHF,TGTGCCAGTAGACGGGGACAGGGAGTAACACCCCTCCACTTT
15,-,-,TRBV2,TRBJ1-2,CASLENRQELYGYTF,TGTGCCAGCCTAGAGAACCGACAGGAGCTCTATGGCTACACCTTC
16,-,-,TRBV6-6,TRBJ1-2,CACLKRWAGADYGYTF,TGTGCCTGCCTAAAGAGGTGGGCGGGGGCAGACTATGGCTACACCTTC
14,-,-,TRBV5-6,TRBJ1-2,CASSLGRVGYGYTF,TGTGCCAGCAGCCTAGGCAGGGTTGGCTATGGCTACACCTTC
14,-,-,TRBV4-3,TRBJ1-2,CASSKGLETYGYTF,TGCGCCAGCAGCAAGGGGTTAGAAACTTATGGCTACACCTTC
15,-,-,TRBV3-1/TRBV3-2,TRBJ1-5,CASSLGHVSNQPQHF,TGTGCCAGCAGCCTTGGACACGTTAGCAATCAGCCCCAGCATTTT
11,TRBD1,-,TRBV10-2,TRBJ2-1,CASQQGNEQFF,TGCGCCAGCCAACAGGGGAATGAGCAGTTCTTC
17,TRBD1,-,TRBV11-2,TRBJ2-2,CASSLRGDRDRHGELFF,TGTGCCAGCAGCTTAAGGGGGGACAGGGATCGGCACGGGGAGCTGTTTTTT
17,TRBD2,-,TRBV5-4,TRBJ2-5,CASSSWNGLAAKETQYF,TGTGCCAGCAGCTCCTGGAACGGACTAGCGGCAAAAGAGACCCAGTACTTC
16,-,once,TRBV5-6,TRBJ2-3,CASSFQRLAQIGTQYF,TGTGCCAGCAGCTTCCAAAGACTTGCCCAGATAGGTACGCAGTATTTT
15,TRBD1,-,TRBV28,TRBJ1-5,CASSSLGTGIQPQHF,TGTGCCAGCAGTTCCCTAGGGACAGGGATCCAGCCCCAGCATTTT
16,TRBD1,-,TRBV30,TRBJ2-2,CAWNPGQGISTGELFF,TGTGCCTGGAACCCCGGACAGGGCATAAGCACCGGGGAGCTGTTTTTT
14,TRBD1,-,TRBV7-2,TRBJ1-6,CASSWGQVHSPLHF,TGTGCCAGCAGCTGGGGACAGGTTCATTCACCCCTCCACTTT
14,TRBD2,-,TRBV5-6,TRBJ2-7,CASSLATSGANLYF,TGTGCCAGCAGCTTGGCCACTAGCGGGGCGAACCTATACTTC
17,TRBD2,-,TRBV5-4,TRBJ2-3,CASSSKTSGVSTDTQYF,TGTGCCAGCAGCTCGAAGACTAGCGGGGTGAGCACAGATACGCAGTATTTT
14,-,-,TRBV19,TRBJ1-2,CASSIVMGQEGYTF,TGTGCCAGTAGTATAGTAATGGGACAAGAGGGCTACACCTTC
14,-,-,TRBV15,TRBJ1-4,CATSMDQGREKLFF,TGTGCCACCAGCATGGACCAAGGGAGGGAAAAACTGTTTTTT
13,TRBD1,-,TRBV5-6,TRBJ2-7,CASSYLQGSEQYF,TGTGCCAGCAGCTACTTACAGGGGAGCGAGCAGTACTTC
12,-,-,TRBV12-3/TRBV12-4,TRBJ1-2,CASSLRDYGYTF,TGTGCCAGCAGTCTCCGGGACTATGGCTACACCTTC
13,TRBD1,many,TRBV19,TRBJ2-1,CASRGQVGSEQFF,TGTGCCAGTAGGGGACAGGTAGGAAGTGAGCAGTTCTTC
16,TRBD1,-,TRBV3-1/TRBV3-2,TRBJ2-2,CASSTWTGSISGELFF,TGTGCCAGCAGCACCTGGACAGGGAGTATATCCGGGGAGCTGTTTTTT
12,-,once,TRBV21-1,TRBJ1-5,CAGQGSNQPQHF,TGTGCCGGACAGGGAAGCAATCAGCCCCAGCATTTT
12,TRBD1,-,TRBV7-2,TRBJ2-7,CATGTGAYEQYF,TGTGCCACCGGGACAGGGGCCTACGAGCAGTACTTC
16,-,-,TRBV5-5,TRBJ2-1,CASSFGVAYTYNEQFF,TGTGCCAGCAGCTTTGGGGTAGCGTACACTTACAATGAGCAGTTCTTC
13,-,-,TRBV29-1,TRBJ2-3,CSVVRPYTDTQYF,TGCAGCGTTGTTCGTCCTTACACAGATACGCAGTATTTT
22,TRBD1,-,TRBV2,TRBJ2-2,CASPGPGQDNLGRETNTGELFF,TGTGCCAGCCCGGGCCCGGGACAGGATAATTTGGGCCGAGAGACGAACACCGGGGAGCTGTTTTTT
14,-,-,TRBV7-8,TRBJ2-7,CASSLKAGEAGAYF,TGTGCCAGCAGCTTAAAAGCCGGAGAGGCAGGGGCTTACTTC
17,TRBD2,-,TRBV28,TRBJ2-7,CASSLWGTSGSSYEQYF,TGTGCCAGCAGTTTATGGGGGACTAGCGGGAGCTCCTACGAGCAGTACTTC
17,TRBD2,-,TRBV11-2,TRBJ2-3,CASSFAAGGARADTQYF,TGTGCCAGCAGCTTCGCCGCCGGGGGGGCGAGGGCAGATACGCAGTATTTT
15,-,-,TRBV28,TRBJ1-1,CASSLPAAVLTEAFF,TGTGCCAGCAGTTTACCAGCCGCGGTTTTAACTGAAGCTTTCTTT
15,-,few,TRBV10-3,TRBJ1-3,CAISEMRSSGNTIYF,TGTGCCATCAGTGAAATGAGATCCTCCGGAAACACCATATATTTT
15,TRBD2,many,TRBV28,TRBJ2-1,CASRRTSGTYNEQFF,TGTGCCAGCAGACGGACTAGCGGTACCTACAATGAGCAGTTCTTC
17,TRBD2,-,TRBV4-3,TRBJ2-5,CASSQELAGGSQETQYF,TGCGCCAGCAGCCAAGAATTAGCGGGGGGCAGCCAAGAGACCCAGTACTTC
15,TRBD2,-,TRBV5-1,TRBJ2-1,CASSKLAGTYNEQFF,TGCGCCAGCAGCAAACTAGCGGGGACCTACAATGAGCAGTTCTTC
11,-,-,TRBV20-1,TRBJ2-3,CSATTVDTQYF,TGCAGTGCTACAACAGTGGATACGCAGTATTTT
14,-,-,TRBV9,TRBJ2-7,CASSAGIGVYEQYF,TGTGCCAGCAGTGCCGGGATCGGGGTCTACGAGCAGTACTTC
15,-,-,TRBV9,TRBJ1-1,CASSVRAEVDTEAFF,TGTGCCAGCAGCGTAAGAGCAGAGGTTGACACTGAAGCTTTCTTT